This TCR beta chain was profiled in a study of blood T cell repertoires in COVID-19. Study as a whole: The origin of the acute and convalescent COVID-19 samples was the United States, Italy and Spain.

V gave up 3 bases and J gave up 6 bases, with 5 bases separating them. CDR3 length: 11 residues. From germline, CDR1 is SGHDN and CDR2 FVKESK. Source study methods: The authors estimated nucleated cell counts from reference gene primer amplification. TCRdb's copy holds only in-frame clones and misses some; the assay was immunoSEQ multiplex PCR. V, J and clone size derive from that table, while D and trimming were established from the DNA sequence. The data contain almost 90,000 clones, 75% to 90% of them singletons. This sequence joins TRBV14 and TRBJ1-2, with unresolved D. Material for sequencing was peripheral blood. The receptor was derived from a man older than 75 with acute or convalescent COVID-19. The CDR3 sequence: CASSHRDGYTF. DNA for the CDR3: TGTGCCAGCAGCCACCGGGATGGCTACACCTTC.